This entry describes one T cell receptor beta chain. This clonotype was detected many times. Its antigen remains undetermined. No much larger clone exists at a distance of one base, and base qualities are not known. Instrument used: Illumina NovaSeq 6000. TCR cDNA was made using 5'RACE template switching, a step that added a universal primer site and unique molecular identifiers. cDNA synthesis was primed from both the TCR alpha and TCR beta constant segments. Library amplification used two PCR steps, and the second PCR step added sample barcodes and sequencing adapters. Sequencing of the libraries was done on either Illumina HiSeq 2500 (2x100 bp) or NovaSeq (2x150 bp). The study's own analysis went as follows. MIGEC was used to demultiplex reads and collapse the reads into UMI consensus sequences, and MiXCR was used for V(D)J alignment. Using edgeR on replicate PBMC samples, clonotypes were called vaccine-responding if FDR was below 0.01 and the log2 fold change was above 5 up to day 15. Bulk clonotypes were assigned CD4 or CD8 identity according to which sequenced CD4 or CD8 repertoire held them at higher abundance. TCRdb trimmed public reads at Q25 via fastp, called clones via MiXCR and kept in-frame beta chains. Rows with a matching CDR3 protein are joined into one entry that keeps the most common DNA and genes. These V and J calls rely on TCRdb rather than the paper's analysis. This sample is represented by about 310,000 distinct CDR3 sequences; around 3.6% of them were singletons. The ten largest account for around a quarter of the sample.

The sample comes from a study of T cells after yellow fever vaccination (dated 2019 in TCRdb). As for the study more broadly: The SMART-Seq v4 Ultra Low Input RNA kit was used to prepare libraries from fractions with low cell numbers. Bulk TCR alpha and beta repertoires were sequenced longitudinally to track T-cell clones before and after primary and booster YFV17D yellow fever vaccination. The cohort comprised two healthy male donors, one aged 18 to 29 and one aged 30 to 40 years. Bulk PBMC replicates and cell subsets were isolated from blood drawn at multiple timepoints before and after both primary and secondary immunization. Summary of the overall study and its limitations: Most clones expanded after primary vaccination (96% of CD4 and 88% of CD8) were re-detected after the booster, suggesting that broad memory maintenance occurred. Computational filtering was required because FACS-sorted repertoires could contain abundant contaminating clonotypes from the bulk population. The study included only two donors, which limits how far the findings can be generalized. A small share of clonotypes was detected in both CD4 and CD8 compartments, with the overlap likely arising from convergent recombination. The secondary T-cell response was found to be weaker but faster than the primary response, with a peak reached on day 5 rather than on day 15.

The sample's treatment or condition label is to be understood as: live attenuated yellow fever vaccine strain. Two biological replicates of bulk PBMCs were collected at each blood-draw timepoint. PBMCs were isolated from peripheral blood using a standard Ficoll-Paque protocol. TriZol was used to extract RNA from bulk PBMCs, CD4 and CD8 fractions, and dextramer-positive and dextramer-negative fractions. Specimen: PBMCs, collected on the day of the yellow fever booster vaccination. The sequence was obtained from a man between 18 and 35 years old who received the YFV17D yellow fever vaccine.

The sequence in DNA is TGTGCCACGAGGGGACAGTCTAAGTACGAGCAGTACTTC. Its translation is CATRGQSKYEQYF. The chain was built from TRBV15 and TRBJ2-7; 7 nucleotides in the junction match TRBD1. The CDR3 covers 13 residues, taking in both the cysteine and the phenylalanine. The only DNA kept is the CDR3, 39 bases in frame from the first base. Via the germline V gene (reference sequence), CDR1 is LNHNV and CDR2 YYDKDF. Trimming leaves V shorter by 9 bases and J shorter by 4 bases, with the junction holding 9 bases beyond the gene matches.